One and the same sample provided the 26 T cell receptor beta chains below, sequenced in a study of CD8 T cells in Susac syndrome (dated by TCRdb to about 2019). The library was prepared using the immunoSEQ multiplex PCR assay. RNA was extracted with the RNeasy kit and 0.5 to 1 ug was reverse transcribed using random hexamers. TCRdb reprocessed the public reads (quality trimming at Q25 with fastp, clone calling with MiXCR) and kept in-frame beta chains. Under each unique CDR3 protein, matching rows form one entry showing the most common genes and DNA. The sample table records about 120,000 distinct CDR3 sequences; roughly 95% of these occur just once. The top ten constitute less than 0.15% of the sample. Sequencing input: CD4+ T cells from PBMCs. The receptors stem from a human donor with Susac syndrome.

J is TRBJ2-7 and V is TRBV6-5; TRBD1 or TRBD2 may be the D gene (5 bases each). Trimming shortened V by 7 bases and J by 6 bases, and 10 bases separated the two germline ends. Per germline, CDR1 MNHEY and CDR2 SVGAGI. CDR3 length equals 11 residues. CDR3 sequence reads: CASKGDLEQYF. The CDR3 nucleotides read TGTGCCAGCAAAGGGGACCTCGAGCAGTACTTC.

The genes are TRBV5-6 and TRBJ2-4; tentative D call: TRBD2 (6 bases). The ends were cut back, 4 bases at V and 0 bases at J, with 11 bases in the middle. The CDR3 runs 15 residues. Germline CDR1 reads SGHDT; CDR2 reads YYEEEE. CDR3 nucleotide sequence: TGTGCCAGCAGCAATAGCGGACTAGCCAAAAACATTCAGTACTTC. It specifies CASSNSGLAKNIQYF.

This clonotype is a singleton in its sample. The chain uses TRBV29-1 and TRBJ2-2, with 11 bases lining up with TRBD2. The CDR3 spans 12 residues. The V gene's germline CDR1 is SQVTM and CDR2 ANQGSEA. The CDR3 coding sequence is TGCACCGGACTAGCGGGCACCGGGGAGCTGTTTTTT. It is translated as CTGLAGTGELFF.

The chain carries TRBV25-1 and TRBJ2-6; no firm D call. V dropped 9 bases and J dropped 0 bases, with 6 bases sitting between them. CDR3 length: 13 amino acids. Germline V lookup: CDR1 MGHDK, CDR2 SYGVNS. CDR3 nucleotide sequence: TGTGCCAGTGGGAACTCTGGGGCCAACGTCCTGACTTTC. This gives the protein CASGNSGANVLTF.

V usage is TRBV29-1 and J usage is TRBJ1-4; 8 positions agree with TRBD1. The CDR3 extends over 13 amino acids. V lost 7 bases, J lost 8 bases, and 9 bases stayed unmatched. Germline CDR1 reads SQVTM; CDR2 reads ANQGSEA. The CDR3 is CSGSQGVGEKLFF. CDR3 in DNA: TGCAGCGGTTCACAGGGGGTGGGGGAAAAACTGTTTTTT.

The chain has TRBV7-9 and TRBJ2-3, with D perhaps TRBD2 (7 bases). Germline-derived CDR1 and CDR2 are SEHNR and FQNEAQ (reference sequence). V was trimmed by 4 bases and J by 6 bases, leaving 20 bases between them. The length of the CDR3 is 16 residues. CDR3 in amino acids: CASSSNRDYPADTQYF. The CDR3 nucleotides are TGTGCCAGCAGCTCCAACAGGGACTACCCAGCCGATACGCAGTATTTT.

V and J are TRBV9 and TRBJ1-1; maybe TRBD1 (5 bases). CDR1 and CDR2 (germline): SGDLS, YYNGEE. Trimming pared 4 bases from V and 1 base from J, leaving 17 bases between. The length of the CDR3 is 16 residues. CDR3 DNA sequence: TGTGCCAGCAGCACCTTTCCGGGACCGACGAACACTGAAGCTTTCTTT. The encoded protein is CASSTFPGPTNTEAFF.

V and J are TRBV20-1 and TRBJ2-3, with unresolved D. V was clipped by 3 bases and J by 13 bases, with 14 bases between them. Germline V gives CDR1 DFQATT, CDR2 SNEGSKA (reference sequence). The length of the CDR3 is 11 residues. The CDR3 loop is CSASLDLREYF. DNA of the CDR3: TGCAGTGCTAGCCTCGACCTTCGGGAGTATTTT.

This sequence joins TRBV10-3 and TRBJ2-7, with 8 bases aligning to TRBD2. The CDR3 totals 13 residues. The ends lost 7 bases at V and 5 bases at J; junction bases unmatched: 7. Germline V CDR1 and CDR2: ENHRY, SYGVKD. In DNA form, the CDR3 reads TGTGCCATCAAGGCGGGAGGACGCGACGAGCAGTACTTC. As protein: CAIKAGGRDEQYF.

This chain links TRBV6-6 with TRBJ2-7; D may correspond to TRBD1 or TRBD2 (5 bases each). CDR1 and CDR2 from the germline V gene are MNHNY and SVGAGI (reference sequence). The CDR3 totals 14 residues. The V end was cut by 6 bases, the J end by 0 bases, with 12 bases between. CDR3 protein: CASRGDSTSYEQYF. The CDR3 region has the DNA TGTGCCAGCAGGGGAGACAGTACCTCCTACGAGCAGTACTTC.

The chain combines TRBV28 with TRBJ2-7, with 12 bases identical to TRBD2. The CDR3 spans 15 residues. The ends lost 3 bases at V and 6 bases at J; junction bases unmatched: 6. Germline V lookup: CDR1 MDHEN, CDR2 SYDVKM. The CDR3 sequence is CASSFETSGSPEQYF. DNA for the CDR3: TGTGCCAGCAGTTTTGAGACTAGCGGGAGCCCCGAGCAGTACTTC.

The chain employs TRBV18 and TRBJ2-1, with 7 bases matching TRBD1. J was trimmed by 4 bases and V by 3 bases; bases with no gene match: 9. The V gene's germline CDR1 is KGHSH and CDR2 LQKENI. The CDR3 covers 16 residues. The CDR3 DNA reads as TGTGCCAGCTCACCTAATGGGCGACAGGGATACAATGAGCAGTTCTTC. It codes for CASSPNGRQGYNEQFF.

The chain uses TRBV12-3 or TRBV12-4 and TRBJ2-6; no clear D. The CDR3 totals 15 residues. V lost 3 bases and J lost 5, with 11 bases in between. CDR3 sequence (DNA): TGTGCCAGCAGTTTTTTTGGCCGAAGGGCCAACGTCCTGACTTTC. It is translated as CASSFFGRRANVLTF.

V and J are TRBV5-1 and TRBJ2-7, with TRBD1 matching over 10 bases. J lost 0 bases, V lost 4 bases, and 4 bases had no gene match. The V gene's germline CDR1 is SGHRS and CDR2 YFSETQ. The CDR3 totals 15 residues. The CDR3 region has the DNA TGCGCCAGCAGCATCCGGGACAGGGGCTCCTACGAGCAGTACTTC. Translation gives CASSIRDRGSYEQYF.

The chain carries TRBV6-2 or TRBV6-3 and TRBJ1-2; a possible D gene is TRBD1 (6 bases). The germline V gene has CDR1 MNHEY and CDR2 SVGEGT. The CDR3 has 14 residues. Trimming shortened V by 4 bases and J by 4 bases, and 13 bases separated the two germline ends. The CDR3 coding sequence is TGTGCCAGCAGTTTCGGGGGGGGCCCCTATGGCTACACCTTC. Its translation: CASSFGGGPYGYTF.

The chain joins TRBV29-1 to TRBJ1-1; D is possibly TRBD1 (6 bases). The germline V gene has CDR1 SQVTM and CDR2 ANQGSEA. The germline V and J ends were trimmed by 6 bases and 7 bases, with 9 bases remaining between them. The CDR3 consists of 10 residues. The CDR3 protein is CSVGGREAFF. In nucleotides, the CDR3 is TGCAGCGTAGGGGGACGTGAAGCTTTCTTT.

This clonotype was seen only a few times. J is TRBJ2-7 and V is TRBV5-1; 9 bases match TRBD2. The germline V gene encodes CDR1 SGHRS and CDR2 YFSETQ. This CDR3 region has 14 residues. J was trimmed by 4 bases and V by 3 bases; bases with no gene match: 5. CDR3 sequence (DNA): TGCGCCAGCAGCTCACGACTAGCGGCGTACGAGCAGTACTTC. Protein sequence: CASSSRLAAYEQYF.

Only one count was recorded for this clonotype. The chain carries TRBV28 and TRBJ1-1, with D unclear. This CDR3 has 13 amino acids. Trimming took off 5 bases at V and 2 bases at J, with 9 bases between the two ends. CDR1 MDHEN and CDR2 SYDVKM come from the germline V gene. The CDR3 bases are TGTGCCAGCAGTCTACAGAGTAACACTGAAGCTTTCTTT. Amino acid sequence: CASSLQSNTEAFF. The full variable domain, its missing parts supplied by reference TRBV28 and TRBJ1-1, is DVKVTQSSRYLVKRTGEKVFLECVQDMDHENMFWYRQDPGLGLRLIYFSYDVKMKEKGDIPEGYSVSREKKERFSLILESASTNQTSMYLCASSLQSNTEAFFGQGTRLTVV.

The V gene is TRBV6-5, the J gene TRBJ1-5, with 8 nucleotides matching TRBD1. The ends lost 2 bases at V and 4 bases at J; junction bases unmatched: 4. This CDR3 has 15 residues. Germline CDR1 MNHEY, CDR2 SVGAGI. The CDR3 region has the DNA TGTGCCAGCAGTTACCGACAGGGGATTAATCAGCCCCAGCATTTT. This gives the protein CASSYRQGINQPQHF.

The CDR3 region is CSVAAGTSSGNTIYF. DNA for the CDR3: TGCAGCGTCGCAGCGGGCACTTCCTCTGGAAACACCATATATTTT. The rearrangement links TRBV29-1 to TRBJ1-3; D ambiguous. CDR1 and CDR2 (germline): SQVTM, ANQGSEA. Trimming stripped 6 bases from V and 0 bases from J, with 15 bases between. CDR3 size: 15 residues.

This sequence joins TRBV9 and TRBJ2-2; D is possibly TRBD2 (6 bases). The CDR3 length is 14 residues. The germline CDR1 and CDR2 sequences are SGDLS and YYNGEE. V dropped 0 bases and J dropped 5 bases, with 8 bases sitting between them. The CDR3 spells CASSVVAETGELFF. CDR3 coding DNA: TGTGCCAGCAGCGTAGTAGCGGAGACCGGGGAGCTGTTTTTT.

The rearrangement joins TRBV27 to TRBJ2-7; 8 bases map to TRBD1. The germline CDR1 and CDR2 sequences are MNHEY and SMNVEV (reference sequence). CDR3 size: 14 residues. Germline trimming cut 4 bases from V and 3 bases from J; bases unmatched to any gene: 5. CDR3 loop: CASSSQGAYYEQYF. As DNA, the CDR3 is TGTGCCAGCAGTTCCCAGGGGGCTTACTACGAGCAGTACTTC.

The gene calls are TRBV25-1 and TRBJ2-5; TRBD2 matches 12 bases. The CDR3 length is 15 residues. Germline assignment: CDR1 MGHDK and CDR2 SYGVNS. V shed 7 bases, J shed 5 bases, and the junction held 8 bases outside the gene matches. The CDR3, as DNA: TGTGCCAGCAACTTACTAGCGGGGGGATCCGAGACCCAGTACTTC. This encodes CASNLLAGGSETQYF.

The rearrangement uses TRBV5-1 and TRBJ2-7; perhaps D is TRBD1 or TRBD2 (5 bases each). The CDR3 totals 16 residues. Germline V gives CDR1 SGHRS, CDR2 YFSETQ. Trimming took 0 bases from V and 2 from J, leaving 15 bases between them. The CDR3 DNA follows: TGCGCCAGCAGCTTGGCGGACGGGACCTCTACCTACGAGCAGTACTTC. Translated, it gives CASSLADGTSTYEQYF.

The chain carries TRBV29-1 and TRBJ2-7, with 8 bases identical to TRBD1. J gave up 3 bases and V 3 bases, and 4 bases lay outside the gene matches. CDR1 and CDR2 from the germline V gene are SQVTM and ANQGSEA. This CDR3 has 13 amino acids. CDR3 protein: CSVDVGQGYEQYF. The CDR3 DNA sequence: TGCAGCGTTGATGTCGGACAGGGCTACGAGCAGTACTTC.

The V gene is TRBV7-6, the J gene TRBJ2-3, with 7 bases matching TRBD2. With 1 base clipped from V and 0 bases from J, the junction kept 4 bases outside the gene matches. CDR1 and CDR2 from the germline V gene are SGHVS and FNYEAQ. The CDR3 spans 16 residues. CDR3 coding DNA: TGTGCCAGCAGCTTAGACGGGAGGACTAGCACAGATACGCAGTATTTT. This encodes CASSLDGRTSTDTQYF.